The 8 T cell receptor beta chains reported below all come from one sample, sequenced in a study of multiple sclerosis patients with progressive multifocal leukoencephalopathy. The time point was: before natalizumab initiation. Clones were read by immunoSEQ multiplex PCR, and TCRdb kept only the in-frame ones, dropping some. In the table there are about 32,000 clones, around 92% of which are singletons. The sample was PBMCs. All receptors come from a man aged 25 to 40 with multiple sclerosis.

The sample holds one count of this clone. CDR3 residues: CSGYRALGETQYF. CDR3 sequence (DNA): TGCAGCGGCTACAGGGCCCTCGGTGAGACCCAGTACTTC. The chain combines TRBV29-1 with TRBJ2-5; D is perhaps TRBD1 (6 bases). This CDR3 has 13 residues. Germline CDR1 SQVTM, CDR2 ANQGSEA. V lost 7 bases and J lost 5, with 17 bases in between.

This CDR3 is CASSEGFPSGANVLTF. CDR3 nucleotides: TGTGCCAGTAGCGAGGGTTTCCCCTCTGGGGCCAACGTCCTGACTTTC. The rearrangement joins TRBV19 to TRBJ2-6; tentatively, D is TRBD2 (5 bases). This CDR3 is 16 amino acids long. V lost 6 bases to trimming and J lost 0 bases, with 12 bases between them. Germline-derived CDR1 and CDR2 are LNHDA and SQIVND (reference sequence).

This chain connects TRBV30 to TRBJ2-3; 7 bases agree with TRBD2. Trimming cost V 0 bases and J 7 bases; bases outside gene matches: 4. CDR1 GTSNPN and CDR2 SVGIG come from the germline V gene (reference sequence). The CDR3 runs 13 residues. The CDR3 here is CAWSVPSGNTQYF. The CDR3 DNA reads TGTGCCTGGAGTGTACCCAGCGGGAATACGCAGTATTTT.

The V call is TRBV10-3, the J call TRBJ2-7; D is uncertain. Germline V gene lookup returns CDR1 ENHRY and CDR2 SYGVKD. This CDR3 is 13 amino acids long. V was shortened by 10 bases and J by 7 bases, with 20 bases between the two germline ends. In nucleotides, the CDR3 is TGTGCCAAATTTAGTAGGTGCTACGAGGAGCAGTACTTC. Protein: CAKFSRCYEEQYF.

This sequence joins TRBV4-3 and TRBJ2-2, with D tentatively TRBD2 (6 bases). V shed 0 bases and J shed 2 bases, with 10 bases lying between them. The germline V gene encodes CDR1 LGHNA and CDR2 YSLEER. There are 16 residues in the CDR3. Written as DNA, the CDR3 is TGCGCCAGCAGCCAAGATACTAGCTTAAACACCGGGGAGCTGTTTTTT. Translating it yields CASSQDTSLNTGELFF.

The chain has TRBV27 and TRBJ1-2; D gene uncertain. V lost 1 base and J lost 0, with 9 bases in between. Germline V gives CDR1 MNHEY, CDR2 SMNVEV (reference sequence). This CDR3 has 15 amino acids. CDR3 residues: CASSLYAGSNYGYTF. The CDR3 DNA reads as TGTGCCAGCAGTTTATACGCGGGCTCTAACTATGGCTACACCTTC.

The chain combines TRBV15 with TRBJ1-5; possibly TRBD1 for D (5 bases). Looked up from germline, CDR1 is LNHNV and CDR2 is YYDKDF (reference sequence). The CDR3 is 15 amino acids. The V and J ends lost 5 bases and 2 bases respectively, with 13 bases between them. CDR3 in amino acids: CATSGYRRRNQPQHF. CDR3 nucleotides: TGTGCCACCAGCGGTTACAGGAGGCGCAATCAGCCCCAGCATTTT.

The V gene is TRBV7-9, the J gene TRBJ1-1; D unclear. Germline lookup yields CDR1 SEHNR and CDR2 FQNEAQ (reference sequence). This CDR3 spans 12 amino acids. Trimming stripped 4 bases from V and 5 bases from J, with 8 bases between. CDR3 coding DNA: TGTGCCAGCAGCTGGGAGGGAACTGAAGCTTTCTTT. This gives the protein CASSWEGTEAFF. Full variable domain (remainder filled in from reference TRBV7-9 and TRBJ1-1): DTGVSQNPRHKITKRGQNVTFRCDPISEHNRLYWYRQTLGQGPEFLTYFQNEAQLEKSRLLSDRFSAERPKGSFSTLEIQRTEQGDSAMYLCASSWEGTEAFFGQGTRLTVV.